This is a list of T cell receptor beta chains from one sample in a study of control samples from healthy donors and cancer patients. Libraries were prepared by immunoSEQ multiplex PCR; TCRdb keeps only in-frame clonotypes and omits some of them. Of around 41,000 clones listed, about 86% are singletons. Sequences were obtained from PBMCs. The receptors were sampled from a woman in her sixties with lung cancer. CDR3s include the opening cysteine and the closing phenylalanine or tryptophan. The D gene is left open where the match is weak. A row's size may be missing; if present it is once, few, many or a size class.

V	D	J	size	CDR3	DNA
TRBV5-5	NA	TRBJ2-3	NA	CASSLGQSLDTQYF	TGTGCCAGCAGCTTGGGTCAGTCCCTAGATACGCAGTATTTT
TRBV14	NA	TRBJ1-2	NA	CASSQDWANYGYTF	TGTGCCAGCAGCCAAGACTGGGCAAACTATGGCTACACCTTC
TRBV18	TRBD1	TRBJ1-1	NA	CASSPRTGQNTEAFF	TGTGCCAGCTCACCCAGGACAGGTCAGAACACTGAAGCTTTCTTT
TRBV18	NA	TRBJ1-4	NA	CASSPFDSSTNEKLFF	TGTGCCAGCTCACCCTTTGACAGCTCAACTAATGAAAAACTGTTTTTT
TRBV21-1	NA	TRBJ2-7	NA	CASINRDGYEQYF	TGTGCCAGCATAAATCGGGACGGCTACGAGCAGTACTTC
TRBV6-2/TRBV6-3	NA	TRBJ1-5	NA	CASSYLAQPQHF	TGTGCCAGCAGTTACTTGGCTCAGCCCCAGCATTTT
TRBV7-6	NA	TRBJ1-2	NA	CASSPQGYGYTF	TGTGCCAGCAGCCCACAGGGTTATGGCTACACCTTC
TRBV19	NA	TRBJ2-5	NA	CASSPGTAGETQYF	TGTGCCAGTAGTCCCGGGACGGCCGGAGAGACCCAGTACTTC
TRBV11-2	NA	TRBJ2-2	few	CASSLTPTGELFF	TGTGCCAGCAGCTTAACCCCGACCGGGGAGCTGTTTTTT
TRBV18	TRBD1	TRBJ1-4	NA	CASSRTGVEKLFF	TGTGCCAGCTCAAGGACAGGGGTCGAAAAACTGTTTTTT
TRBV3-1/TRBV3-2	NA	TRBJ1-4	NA	CASSHFRDGGKLFF	TGTGCCAGCAGCCACTTCAGGGATGGCGGAAAACTGTTTTTT
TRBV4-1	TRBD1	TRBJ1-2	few	CASSRKQGDYGYTF	TGCGCCAGCAGCCGTAAACAGGGGGACTATGGCTACACCTTC
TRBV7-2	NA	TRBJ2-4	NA	CASSPPAGRVRDIQYF	TGTGCCAGCAGCCCGCCCGCGGGGAGAGTTAGGGACATTCAGTACTTC
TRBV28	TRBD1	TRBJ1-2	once	CASSQPQGGYGYTF	TGTGCCAGCAGCCAGCCCCAGGGGGGGTATGGCTACACCTTC
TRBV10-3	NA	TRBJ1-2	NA	CAIHAEEGDGYTF	TGTGCCATCCACGCAGAGGAGGGAGATGGCTACACCTTC
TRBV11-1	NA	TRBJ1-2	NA	CASSPLGTYGYTF	TGTGCCAGCAGCCCTCTAGGGACCTATGGCTACACCTTC
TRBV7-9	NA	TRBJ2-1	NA	CASSLAGVAHEQFF	TGTGCCAGCAGCTTAGCGGGGGTAGCCCATGAGCAGTTCTTC
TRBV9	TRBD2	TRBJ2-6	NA	CASSPPGSGTSGANVLTF	TGTGCCAGCAGCCCCCCCGGTAGCGGGACCTCTGGGGCCAACGTCCTGACTTTC
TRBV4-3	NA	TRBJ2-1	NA	CASSQDSRGWDTNEQFF	TGCGCCAGCAGCCAAGATAGTAGAGGGTGGGACACCAATGAGCAGTTCTTC
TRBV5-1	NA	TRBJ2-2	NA	CASSLVVTGELFF	TGCGCCAGCAGCTTGGTAGTCACCGGGGAGCTGTTTTTT
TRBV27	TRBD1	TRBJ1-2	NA	CASRQGATGYTF	TGTGCCAGCAGGCAGGGGGCGACTGGCTACACCTTC
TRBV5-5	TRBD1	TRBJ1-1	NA	CASSLAGTGFKDEAFF	TGTGCCAGCAGCTTGGCCGGGACAGGGTTTAAAGATGAAGCTTTCTTT
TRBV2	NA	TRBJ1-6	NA	CASNRESSYNSPLHF	TGTGCCAGCAATCGGGAAAGCTCCTATAATTCACCCCTCCACTTT
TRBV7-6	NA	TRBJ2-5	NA	CASSFEPDDQETQYF	TGTGCCAGCAGCTTCGAGCCGGACGACCAAGAGACCCAGTACTTC
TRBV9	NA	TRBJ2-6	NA	CASSVGGLSGANVLTF	TGTGCCAGCAGCGTAGGGGGGCTCTCTGGGGCCAACGTCCTGACTTTC
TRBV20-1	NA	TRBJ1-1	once	CSAGRTDEAFF	TGCAGTGCGGGAAGGACAGACGAAGCTTTCTTT
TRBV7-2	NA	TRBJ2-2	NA	CASSSLYLGELFF	TGTGCCAGCAGCTCCCTTTATCTCGGGGAGCTGTTTTTT
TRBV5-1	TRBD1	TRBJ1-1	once	CASSLQGTDTEAFF	TGCGCCAGCAGCTTACAGGGGACAGACACTGAAGCTTTCTTT
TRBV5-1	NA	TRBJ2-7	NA	CASSLGAEGLTYEQYF	TGCGCCAGCAGCTTGGGGGCCGAAGGACTCACCTACGAGCAGTACTTC
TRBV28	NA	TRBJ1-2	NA	CASSSLTGNYGYTF	TGTGCCAGCAGTTCCCTGACGGGTAACTATGGCTACACCTTC
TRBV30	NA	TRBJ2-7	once	CAWGLYEQYF	TGTGCCTGGGGCCTATACGAGCAGTACTTC
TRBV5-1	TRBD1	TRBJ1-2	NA	CASSFSGQGDGYTF	TGCGCCAGCAGCTTTTCGGGACAGGGGGATGGCTACACCTTC
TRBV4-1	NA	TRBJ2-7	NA	CPTSLRGGTGIYEQYF	TGCCCCACCAGCCTACGGGGGGGGACAGGGATCTACGAGCAGTACTTC
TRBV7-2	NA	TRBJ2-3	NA	CASSLVSGTSTDTQYF	TGTGCCAGCAGCTTGGTTAGCGGAACTAGCACAGATACGCAGTATTTT
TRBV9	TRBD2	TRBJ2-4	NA	CASSSPTSGLAKNIQYF	TGTGCCAGCAGCTCCCCCACTAGCGGACTAGCCAAAAACATTCAGTACTTC
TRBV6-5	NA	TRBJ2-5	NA	CASQASETQTQYF	TGTGCCAGCCAAGCTTCGGAAACGCAGACCCAGTACTTC
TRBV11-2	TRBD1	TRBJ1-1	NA	CASSLEGQGSEAFF	TGTGCCAGCAGCTTAGAGGGACAGGGGTCTGAAGCTTTCTTT
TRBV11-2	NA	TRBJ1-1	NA	CASSPDTLAFF	TGTGCCAGCAGCCCGGACACCCTAGCTTTCTTT
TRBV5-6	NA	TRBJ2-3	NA	CASSRTGTDTQYF	TGTGCCAGCAGCCGGACTGGCACAGATACGCAGTATTTT
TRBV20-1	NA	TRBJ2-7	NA	CSARDGYEQYF	TGCAGTGCTAGAGATGGGTACGAGCAGTACTTC
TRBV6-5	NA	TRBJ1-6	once	CASITGTGAFSPPHF	TGTGCCAGCATCACCGGGACCGGGGCTTTCTCACCCCCCCACTTT
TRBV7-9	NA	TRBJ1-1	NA	CASSTARLLNTEAFF	TGTGCCAGCAGCACGGCCCGGCTCCTGAACACTGAAGCTTTCTTT
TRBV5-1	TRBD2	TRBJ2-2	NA	CATPEGLAGAGELFF	TGCGCCACTCCCGAAGGGCTAGCGGGAGCCGGGGAGCTGTTTTTT
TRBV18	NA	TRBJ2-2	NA	CASSPKGDTGELFF	TGTGCCAGCTCACCGAAAGGGGACACCGGGGAGCTGTTTTTT
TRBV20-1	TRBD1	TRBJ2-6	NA	CSASLGGQGHSGANVLTF	TGCAGTGCTAGTCTGGGAGGACAGGGGCACTCTGGGGCCAACGTCCTGACTTTC
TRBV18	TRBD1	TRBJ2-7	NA	CASSRGQGAYEQYF	TGTGCCAGCTCTCGCGGACAGGGGGCTTACGAGCAGTACTTC
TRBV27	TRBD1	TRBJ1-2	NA	CASRRGQGAGYTF	TGTGCCAGCCGCAGGGGGCAAGGGGCTGGCTACACCTTC
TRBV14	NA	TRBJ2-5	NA	CASSPRIQETQYF	TGTGCCAGCAGCCCCAGGATCCAAGAGACCCAGTACTTC
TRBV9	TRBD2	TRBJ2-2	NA	CASSVSGRAGTGELFF	TGTGCCAGCAGCGTAAGCGGGAGGGCCGGGACCGGGGAGCTGTTTTTT
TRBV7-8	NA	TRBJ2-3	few	CASSSTGGLPDTQYF	TGTGCCAGCAGCTCAACCGGCGGACTCCCCGATACGCAGTATTTT
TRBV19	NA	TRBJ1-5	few	CASSTERGGNQPQHF	TGTGCCAGTAGCACCGAGCGGGGGGGCAATCAGCCCCAGCATTTT
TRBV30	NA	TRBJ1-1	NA	CACKGGNTEAFF	TGTGCCTGTAAGGGGGGGAACACTGAAGCTTTCTTT
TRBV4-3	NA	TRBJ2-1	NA	CASSQDAGGYRYYNEQFF	TGCGCCAGCAGCCAAGATGCCGGAGGATACCGATACTACAATGAGCAGTTCTTC
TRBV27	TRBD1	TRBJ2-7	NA	CASSFRTGDRKYF	TGTGCCAGCAGTTTCCGAACGGGGGACAGGAAGTACTTC
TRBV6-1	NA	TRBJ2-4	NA	CASSEAWRENIQYF	TGTGCCAGCAGTGAAGCGTGGCGTGAAAACATTCAGTACTTC
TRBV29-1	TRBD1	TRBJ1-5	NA	CSVVLGTDFNSNQPQHF	TGCAGCGTTGTCCTGGGGACAGACTTTAATAGCAATCAGCCCCAGCATTTT
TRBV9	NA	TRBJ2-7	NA	CASSVGQNIYEQYF	TGTGCCAGCAGCGTCGGACAGAACATCTACGAGCAGTACTTC
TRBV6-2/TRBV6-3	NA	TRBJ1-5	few	CASSSANPLAEPQHF	TGTGCCAGCAGTTCGGCGAACCCTTTAGCGGAGCCCCAGCATTTT
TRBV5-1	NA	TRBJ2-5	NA	CASRHKPDQETQYF	TGCGCCAGCAGGCACAAACCAGACCAAGAGACCCAGTACTTC
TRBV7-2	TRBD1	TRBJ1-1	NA	CASSLQGARTEAFF	TGTGCCAGCAGCTTACAGGGGGCACGCACTGAAGCTTTCTTT